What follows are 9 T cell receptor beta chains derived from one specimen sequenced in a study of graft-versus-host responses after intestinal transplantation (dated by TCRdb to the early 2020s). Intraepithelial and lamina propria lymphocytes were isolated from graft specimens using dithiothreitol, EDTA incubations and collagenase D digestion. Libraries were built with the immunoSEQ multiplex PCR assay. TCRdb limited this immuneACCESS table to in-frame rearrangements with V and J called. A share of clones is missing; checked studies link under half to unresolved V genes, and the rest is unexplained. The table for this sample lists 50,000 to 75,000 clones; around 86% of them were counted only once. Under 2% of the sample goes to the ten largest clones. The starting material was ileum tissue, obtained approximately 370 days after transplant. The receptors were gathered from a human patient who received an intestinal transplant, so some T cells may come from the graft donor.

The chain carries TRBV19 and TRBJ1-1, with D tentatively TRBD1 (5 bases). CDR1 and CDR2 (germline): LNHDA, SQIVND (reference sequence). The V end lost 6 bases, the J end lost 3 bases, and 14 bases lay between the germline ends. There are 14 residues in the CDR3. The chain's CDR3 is CASSRQGGDTEAFF. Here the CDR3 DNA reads TGTGCCAGTAGCCGGCAGGGAGGGGACACTGAAGCTTTCTTT.

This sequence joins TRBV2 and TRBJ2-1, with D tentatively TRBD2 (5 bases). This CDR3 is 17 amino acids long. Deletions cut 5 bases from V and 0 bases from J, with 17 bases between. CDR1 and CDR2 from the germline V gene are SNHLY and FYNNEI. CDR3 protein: CASSHSVRGVSYNEQFF. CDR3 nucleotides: TGTGCCAGCAGTCACTCCGTACGGGGTGTCTCCTACAATGAGCAGTTCTTC.

Here the CDR3 reads CASSLQRAPTDTQYF. CDR3 sequence (DNA): TGTGCCAGCAGTCTACAGCGAGCCCCCACAGATACGCAGTATTTT. The chain employs TRBV6-1 and TRBJ2-3, with D uncertain. The CDR3 spans 15 residues. The germline V gene has CDR1 MNHNS and CDR2 SASEGT. Trimming left V 5 bases short and J 2 bases short, with 14 bases between.

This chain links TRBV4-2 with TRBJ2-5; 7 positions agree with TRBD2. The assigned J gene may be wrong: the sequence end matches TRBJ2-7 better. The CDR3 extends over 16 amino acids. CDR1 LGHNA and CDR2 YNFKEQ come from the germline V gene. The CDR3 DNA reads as TGTGCCAGCAGCCAAGGTAGGGTAGCGGGCGTCTACGAGCAGTACTTC. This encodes CASSQGRVAGVYEQYF.

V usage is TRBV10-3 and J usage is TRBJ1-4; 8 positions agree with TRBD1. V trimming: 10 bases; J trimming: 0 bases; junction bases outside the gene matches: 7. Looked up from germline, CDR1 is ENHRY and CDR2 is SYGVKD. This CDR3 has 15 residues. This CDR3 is CASRQGMATNEKLFF. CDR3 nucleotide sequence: TGTGCCAGCCGACAGGGGATGGCAACTAATGAAAAACTGTTTTTT.

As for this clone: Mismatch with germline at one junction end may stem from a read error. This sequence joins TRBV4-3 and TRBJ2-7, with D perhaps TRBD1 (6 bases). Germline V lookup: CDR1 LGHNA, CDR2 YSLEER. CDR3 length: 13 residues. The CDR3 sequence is CARSQEQGYEQYF. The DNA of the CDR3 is TGCGCCCGCAGCCAGGAACAGGGCTACGAGCAGTACTTC.

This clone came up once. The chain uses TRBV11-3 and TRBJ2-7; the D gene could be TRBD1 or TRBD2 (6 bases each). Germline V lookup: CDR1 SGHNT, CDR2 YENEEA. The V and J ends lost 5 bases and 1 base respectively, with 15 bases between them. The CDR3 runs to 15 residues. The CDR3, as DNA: TGTGCCAGCAGCCCGAGGGGGGCCCCTTCCTACGAGCAGTACTTC. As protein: CASSPRGAPSYEQYF.

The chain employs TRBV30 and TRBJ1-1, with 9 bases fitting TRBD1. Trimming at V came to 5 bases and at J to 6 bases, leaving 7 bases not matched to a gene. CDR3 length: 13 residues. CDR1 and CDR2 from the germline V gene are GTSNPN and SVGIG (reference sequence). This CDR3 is CAWGDRGRAEAFF. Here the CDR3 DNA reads TGTGCCTGGGGAGACAGGGGGAGAGCTGAAGCTTTCTTT.

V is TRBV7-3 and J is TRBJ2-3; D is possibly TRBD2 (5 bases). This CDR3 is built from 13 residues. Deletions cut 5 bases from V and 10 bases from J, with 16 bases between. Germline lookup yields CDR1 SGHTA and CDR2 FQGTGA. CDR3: CASSHAVRAPQYF. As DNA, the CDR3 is TGTGCCAGCAGCCACGCTGTGAGGGCCCCGCAGTATTTT.